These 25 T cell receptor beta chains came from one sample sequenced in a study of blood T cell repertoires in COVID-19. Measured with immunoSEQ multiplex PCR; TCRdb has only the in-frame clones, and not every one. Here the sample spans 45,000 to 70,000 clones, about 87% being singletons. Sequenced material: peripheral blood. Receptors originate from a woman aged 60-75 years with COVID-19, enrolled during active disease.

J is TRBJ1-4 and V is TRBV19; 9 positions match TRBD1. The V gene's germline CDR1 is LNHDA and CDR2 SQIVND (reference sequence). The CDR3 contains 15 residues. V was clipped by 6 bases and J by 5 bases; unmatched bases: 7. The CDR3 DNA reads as TGTGCCAGTAGGGCCCGAGGGACAGGGAATGAAAAACTGTTTTTT. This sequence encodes CASRARGTGNEKLFF.

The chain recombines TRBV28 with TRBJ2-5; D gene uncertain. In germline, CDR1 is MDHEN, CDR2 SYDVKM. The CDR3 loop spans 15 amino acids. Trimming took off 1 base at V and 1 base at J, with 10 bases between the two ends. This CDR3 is CASSLLVAVQETQYF. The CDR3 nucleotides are TGTGCCAGCAGTTTATTGGTGGCGGTCCAAGAGACCCAGTACTTC.

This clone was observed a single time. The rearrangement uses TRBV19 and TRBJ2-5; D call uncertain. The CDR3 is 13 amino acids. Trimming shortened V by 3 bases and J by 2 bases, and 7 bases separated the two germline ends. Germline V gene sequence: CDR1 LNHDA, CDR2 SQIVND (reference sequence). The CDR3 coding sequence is TGTGCCAGTAGTATTCGCAGGCAAGAGACCCAGTACTTC. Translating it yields CASSIRRQETQYF.

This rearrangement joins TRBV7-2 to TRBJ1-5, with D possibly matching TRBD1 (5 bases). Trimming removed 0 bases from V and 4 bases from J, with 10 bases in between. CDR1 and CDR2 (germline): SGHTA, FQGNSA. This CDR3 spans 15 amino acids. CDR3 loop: CASSLAWGGNQPQHF. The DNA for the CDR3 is TGTGCCAGCAGCTTAGCGTGGGGGGGAAATCAGCCCCAGCATTTT.

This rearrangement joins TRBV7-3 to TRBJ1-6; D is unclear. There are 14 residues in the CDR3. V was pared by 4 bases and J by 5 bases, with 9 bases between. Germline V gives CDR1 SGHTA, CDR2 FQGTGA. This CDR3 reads CASSSAGDNSPLHF. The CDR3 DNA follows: TGTGCCAGCAGCTCGGCCGGAGATAATTCACCCCTCCACTTT.

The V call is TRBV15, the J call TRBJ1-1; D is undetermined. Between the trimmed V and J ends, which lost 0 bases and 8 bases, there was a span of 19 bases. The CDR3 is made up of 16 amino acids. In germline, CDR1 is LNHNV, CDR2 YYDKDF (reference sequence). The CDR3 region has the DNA TGTGCCACCAGCAGAGATTCCCCGGGCGGGGTACGAGAAGCTTTCTTT. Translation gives CATSRDSPGGVREAFF. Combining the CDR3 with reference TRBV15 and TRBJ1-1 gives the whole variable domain DAMVIQNPRYQVTQFGKPVTLSCSQTLNHNVMYWYQQKSSQAPKLLFHYYDKDFNNEADTPDNFQSRRPNTSFCFLDIRSPGLGDTAMYLCATSRDSPGGVREAFFGQGTRLTVV.

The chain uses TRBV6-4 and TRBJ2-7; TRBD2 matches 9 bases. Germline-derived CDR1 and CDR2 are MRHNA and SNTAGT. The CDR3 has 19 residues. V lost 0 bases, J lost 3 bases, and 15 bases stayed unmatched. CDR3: CASSDSTSGKDRGYYEQYF. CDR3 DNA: TGTGCCAGCAGTGACTCGACTAGCGGAAAGGACCGTGGGTACTACGAGCAGTACTTC.

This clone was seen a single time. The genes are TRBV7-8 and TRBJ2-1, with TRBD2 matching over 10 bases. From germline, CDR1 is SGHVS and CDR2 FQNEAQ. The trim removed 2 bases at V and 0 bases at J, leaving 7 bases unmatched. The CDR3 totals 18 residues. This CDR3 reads CASSLRLAGSSSYNEQFF. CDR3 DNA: TGTGCCAGCAGCTTAAGACTAGCGGGTTCCAGCTCCTACAATGAGCAGTTCTTC. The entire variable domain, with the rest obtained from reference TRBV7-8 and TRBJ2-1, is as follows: GAGVSQSPRYKVAKRGQDVALRCDPISGHVSLFWYQQALGQGPEFLTYFQNEAQLDKSGLPSDRFFAERPEGSVSTLKIQRTQQEDSAVYLCASSLRLAGSSSYNEQFFGPGTRLTVL.

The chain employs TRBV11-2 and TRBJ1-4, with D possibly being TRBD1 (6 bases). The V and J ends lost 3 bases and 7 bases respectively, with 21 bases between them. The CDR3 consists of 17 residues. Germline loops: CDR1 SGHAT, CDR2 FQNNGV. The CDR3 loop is CASSFRRDTLLGEKLFF. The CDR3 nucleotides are TGTGCCAGCAGCTTCCGCCGGGACACTCTTTTGGGTGAAAAACTGTTTTTT.

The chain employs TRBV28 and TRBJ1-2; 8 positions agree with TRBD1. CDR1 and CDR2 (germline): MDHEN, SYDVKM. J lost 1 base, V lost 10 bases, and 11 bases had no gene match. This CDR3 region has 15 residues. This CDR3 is CATNRDRPINYGYTF. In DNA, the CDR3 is TGTGCCACCAACCGGGACAGGCCGATTAACTATGGCTACACCTTC.

The CDR3 DNA sequence: TGTGCCAGTAGATACAGGCGCGGCAATCAGCCCCAGCATTTT. It yields the protein CASRYRRGNQPQHF. The chain is built from TRBV19 and TRBJ1-5, with D perhaps matching TRBD1 (5 bases). Germline V gene lookup returns CDR1 LNHDA and CDR2 SQIVND (reference sequence). Trimming removed 6 bases from V and 2 bases from J, with 11 bases in between. The CDR3 spans 14 residues.

This chain's CDR3 is CASSEARGNTIYF. The CDR3 DNA is TGTGCCAGCAGTGAAGCCAGGGGAAACACCATATATTTT. This chain links TRBV6-1 with TRBJ1-3; D gene ambiguous. With 0 bases removed from V and 4 bases from J, the gap between germline ends came to 4 bases. The CDR3 has 13 residues. The V gene's germline CDR1 is MNHNS and CDR2 SASEGT.

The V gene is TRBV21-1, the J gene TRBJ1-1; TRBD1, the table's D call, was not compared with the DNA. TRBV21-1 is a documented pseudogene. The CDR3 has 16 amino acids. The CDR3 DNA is TGTGCCAGCAGCAAAAAGGGGAAGAGGCTGAACACTGAAGCTTTCTTT. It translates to CASSKKGKRLNTEAFF.

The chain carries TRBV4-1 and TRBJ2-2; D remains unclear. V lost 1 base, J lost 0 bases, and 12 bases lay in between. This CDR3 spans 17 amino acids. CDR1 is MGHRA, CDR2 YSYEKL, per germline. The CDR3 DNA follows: TGCGCCAGCAGCCAAGTACAGCAGAGAGCGAACACCGGGGAGCTGTTTTTT. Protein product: CASSQVQQRANTGELFF.

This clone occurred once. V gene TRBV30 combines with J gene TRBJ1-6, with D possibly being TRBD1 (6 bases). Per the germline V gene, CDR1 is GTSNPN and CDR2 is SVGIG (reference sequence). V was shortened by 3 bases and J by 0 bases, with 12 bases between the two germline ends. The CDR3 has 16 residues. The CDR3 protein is CAWSLDRSSYNSPLHF. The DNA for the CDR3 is TGTGCCTGGAGCTTAGACAGGAGCTCCTATAATTCACCCCTCCACTTT.

The CDR3 region is CASSQGSGRNTGELFF. Written as DNA, the CDR3 is TGTGCCAGTAGTCAGGGCTCGGGTAGGAACACCGGGGAGCTGTTTTTT. This chain uses TRBV19 with TRBJ2-2; D is perhaps TRBD1 (5 bases). Germline CDR1 and CDR2: LNHDA and SQIVND (reference sequence). Trimming left V 5 bases short and J 1 base short, with 14 bases between. The CDR3 covers 16 residues.

CDR3 loop: CASSRDRSSYTETQYF. The CDR3, as DNA: TGCGCCAGCAGCCGGGACAGGTCTTCATACACGGAGACCCAGTACTTC. The chain joins TRBV4-1 to TRBJ2-5, with 8 bases aligning to TRBD1. Per germline, CDR1 MGHRA and CDR2 YSYEKL. J was trimmed by 5 bases and V by 4 bases; bases with no gene match: 12. This CDR3 comprises 16 residues.

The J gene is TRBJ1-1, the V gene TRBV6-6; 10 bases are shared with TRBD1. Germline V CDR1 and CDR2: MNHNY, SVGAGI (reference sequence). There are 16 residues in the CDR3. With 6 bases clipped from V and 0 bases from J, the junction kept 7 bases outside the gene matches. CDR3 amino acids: CASRPPGQGLNTEAFF. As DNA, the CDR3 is TGTGCCAGCAGACCTCCGGGACAGGGGTTGAACACTGAAGCTTTCTTT.

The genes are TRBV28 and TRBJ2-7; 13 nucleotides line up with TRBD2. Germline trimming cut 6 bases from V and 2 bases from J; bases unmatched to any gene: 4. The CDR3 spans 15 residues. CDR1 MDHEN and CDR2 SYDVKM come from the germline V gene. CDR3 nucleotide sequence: TGTGCCAGCAGGCCAACTAGCGGGAGGGCCTACGAGCAGTACTTC. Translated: CASRPTSGRAYEQYF.

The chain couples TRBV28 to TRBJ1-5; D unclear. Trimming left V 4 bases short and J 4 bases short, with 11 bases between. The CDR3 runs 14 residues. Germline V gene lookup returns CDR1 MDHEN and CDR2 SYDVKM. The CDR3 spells CASSSTLNNQPQHF. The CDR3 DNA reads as TGTGCCAGCAGTTCTACACTAAATAATCAGCCCCAGCATTTT. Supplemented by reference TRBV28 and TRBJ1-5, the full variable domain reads DVKVTQSSRYLVKRTGEKVFLECVQDMDHENMFWYRQDPGLGLRLIYFSYDVKMKEKGDIPEGYSVSREKKERFSLILESASTNQTSMYLCASSSTLNNQPQHFGDGTRLSIL.

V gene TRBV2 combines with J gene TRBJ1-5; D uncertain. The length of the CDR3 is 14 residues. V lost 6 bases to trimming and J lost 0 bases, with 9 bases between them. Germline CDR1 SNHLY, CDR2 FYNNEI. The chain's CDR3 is CASSKEFSNQPQHF. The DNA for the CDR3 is TGTGCCAGCAGCAAGGAGTTTAGCAATCAGCCCCAGCATTTT.

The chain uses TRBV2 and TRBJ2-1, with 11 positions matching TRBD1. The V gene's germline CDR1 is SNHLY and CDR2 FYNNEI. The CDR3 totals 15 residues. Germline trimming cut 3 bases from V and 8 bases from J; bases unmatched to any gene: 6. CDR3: CASSEGTGGFDEQFF. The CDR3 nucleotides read TGTGCCAGCAGTGAGGGGACAGGGGGGTTCGATGAGCAGTTCTTC. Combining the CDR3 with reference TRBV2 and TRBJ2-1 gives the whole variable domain EPEVTQTPSHQVTQMGQEVILRCVPISNHLYFYWYRQILGQKVEFLVSFYNNEISEKSEIFDDQFSVERPDGSNFTLKIRSTKLEDSAMYFCASSEGTGGFDEQFFGPGTRLTVL.

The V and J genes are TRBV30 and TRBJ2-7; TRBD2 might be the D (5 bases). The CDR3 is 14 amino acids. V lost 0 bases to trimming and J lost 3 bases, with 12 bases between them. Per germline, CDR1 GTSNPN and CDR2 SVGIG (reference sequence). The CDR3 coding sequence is TGTGCCTGGAGTGTGGGTAGCGAGAACTACGAGCAGTACTTC. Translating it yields CAWSVGSENYEQYF.

Here the CDR3 reads CASRRQGMNTGELFF. Here the CDR3 DNA reads TGTGCCAGCAGACGACAGGGTATGAACACCGGGGAGCTGTTTTTT. This chain connects TRBV27 to TRBJ2-2; 7 bases fit TRBD1. CDR1 and CDR2 from the germline V gene are MNHEY and SMNVEV (reference sequence). This CDR3 region has 15 residues. V lost 6 bases and J lost 1; bases outside the gene matches: 5.

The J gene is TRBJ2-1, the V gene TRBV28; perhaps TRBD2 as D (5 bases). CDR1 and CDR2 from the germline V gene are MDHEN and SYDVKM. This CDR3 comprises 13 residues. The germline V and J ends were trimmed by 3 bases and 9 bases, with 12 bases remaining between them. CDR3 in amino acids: CASSFNGNSEQFF. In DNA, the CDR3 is TGTGCCAGCAGTTTCAACGGGAACAGTGAGCAGTTCTTC.